Presented here are 2 T cell receptor beta chains from one specimen sequenced in a study of T cell repertoires in cytomegalovirus infection. TCRdb re-derived calls from the reads in MiXCR, one entry per CDR3 protein. The data show 450,000 to 600,000 distinct CDR3 sequences, approximately 10% seen once. The material sequenced was PBMCs. The receptors were gathered from a human donor in good health (CMV status not recorded). Some clones in this sample may be carry-over from other donors' samples.

In its sample, this clonotype was seen many times. The chain recombines TRBV7-2 with TRBJ2-3; 7 nucleotides line up with TRBD1. The CDR3 is 15 amino acids. The V gene's germline CDR1 is SGHTA and CDR2 FQGNSA. V lost 5 bases to trimming and J lost 4 bases; unmatched junction nucleotides: 9. CDR3 region: CASSQTGLTPDTQYF. The CDR3 DNA follows: TGTGCCAGCAGCCAGACAGGGCTCACCCCAGATACGCAGTATTTT. The full variable domain, completed using reference TRBV7-2 and TRBJ2-3, is GAGVSQSPSNKVTEKGKDVELRCDPISGHTALYWYRQSLGQGLEFLIYFQGNSAPDKSGLPSDRFSAERTGGSVSTLTIQRTQQEDSAVYLCASSQTGLTPDTQYFGPGTRLTVL.

This clonotype occurred many times. J is TRBJ1-4 and V is TRBV12-3 or TRBV12-4, with 8 positions matching TRBD1. V gave up 6 bases and J gave up 3 bases; unmatched junction bases: 3. CDR3 length: 14 amino acids. Here the CDR3 reads CASRTGEANEKLFF. CDR3 nucleotides: TGTGCCAGCAGGACAGGGGAGGCTAATGAAAAACTGTTTTTT.